These 4 T cell receptor beta chains came from one sample sequenced in a study of radiotherapy plus CTLA-4 blockade in lung cancer. Data came from immunoSEQ multiplex PCR; TCRdb stores just in-frame clones and leaves some out. The table lists 30,000 to 40,000 clones, about four fifths of them singletons. The sample here was peripheral blood, taken from a patient treated with radiotherapy plus ipilimumab. The receptors shown here come from a human donor with non-small cell lung cancer that progressed on radiotherapy plus ipilimumab.

The V gene is TRBV7-2, the J gene TRBJ2-5; D unresolved. V lost 1 base to trimming and J lost 4 bases, with 7 bases between them. The CDR3 contains 13 residues. The V gene's germline CDR1 is SGHTA and CDR2 FQGNSA. The CDR3 coding sequence is TGTGCCAGCAGCTTAGACCCGGGAGAGACCCAGTACTTC. Its translation: CASSLDPGETQYF.

The rearrangement links TRBV5-6 to TRBJ2-7; TRBD1 aligns across 11 bases. Losses at the gene ends were 2 bases for V and 12 bases for J; bases not matched to a gene: 10. The germline gives CDR1 SGHDT, CDR2 YYEEEE. This CDR3 comprises 14 residues. The CDR3 DNA is TGTGCCAGCAGCTTAGGGTCCGGGACAGGGGGGTTGTACTTC. Residues: CASSLGSGTGGLYF.

This sequence joins TRBV6-6 and TRBJ1-4, with TRBD1 as a possible D gene (5 bases). The CDR3 consists of 14 residues. Trimming left V 7 bases short and J 7 bases short, with 16 bases between. The germline gives CDR1 MNHNY, CDR2 SVGAGI (reference sequence). Here the CDR3 reads CASTLRGLSEKLFF. CDR3 coding DNA: TGTGCCAGCACCCTGAGGGGTTTGAGTGAAAAACTGTTTTTT.

The chain links TRBV7-8 to TRBJ2-1, with 7 bases that match TRBD2. Germline-derived CDR1 and CDR2 are SGHVS and FQNEAQ. This CDR3 is built from 14 residues. With 1 base clipped from V and 8 bases from J, the junction kept 5 bases outside the gene matches. The CDR3 DNA reads TGTGCCAGCAGCTTAGTTCCTGGGGGGGATGAGCAGTTCTTC. Its protein is CASSLVPGGDEQFF.